Listed here are 13 T cell receptor beta chains from one sample, sequenced in a study of cytomegalovirus exposure and HLA in healthy donors. The PCR ran on 60 Vbeta and 13 Jbeta primers. Sequencing was performed with immunoSEQ multiplex PCR; in TCRdb, only in-frame clones are kept and a portion is missing. The sample contains more than 95,000 clones, around 9.1% of which appear only once. Sequencing used PBMCs. The receptors here all came from a man aged 35 to 55 in good health and CMV-seropositive.

The gene calls are TRBV10-3 and TRBJ2-3; 10 nucleotides line up with TRBD2. Per the germline V gene, CDR1 is ENHRY and CDR2 is SYGVKD. This CDR3 comprises 15 residues. J gave up 4 bases and V 2 bases, and 3 bases lay outside the gene matches. The CDR3 region has the DNA TGTGCCATCAGTGAGGCTAGCGGGAGATCAGATACGCAGTATTTT. Translated: CAISEASGRSDTQYF.

This rearrangement joins TRBV28 to TRBJ2-2, with TRBD2 as a possible D gene (6 bases). The germline V and J ends were trimmed by 3 bases and 6 bases, with 11 bases remaining between them. This CDR3 has 14 residues. Germline V CDR1 and CDR2: MDHEN, SYDVKM. The CDR3 DNA sequence: TGTGCCAGCAGTTTCTCGGCGGGGTCCGGGGAGCTGTTTTTT. The encoded protein is CASSFSAGSGELFF.

This clone has more than one count but fewer than ten. V is TRBV7-3 and J is TRBJ1-1; no clear D gene. This CDR3 comprises 13 residues. The V gene's germline CDR1 is SGHTA and CDR2 FQGTGA. Trimming removed 0 bases from V and 0 bases from J, with 2 bases in between. CDR3: CASSLTMNTEAFF. CDR3 nucleotide sequence: TGTGCCAGCAGCTTAACCATGAACACTGAAGCTTTCTTT.

The rearrangement uses TRBV4-2 and TRBJ1-1, with 7 bases lining up with TRBD1. Germline-derived CDR1 and CDR2 are LGHNA and YNFKEQ. The CDR3 covers 14 residues. The V segment lost 3 bases and the J segment 5 bases; nucleotides outside the gene matches: 6. The CDR3 protein is CASSQTGQGTEAFF. The CDR3 DNA follows: TGTGCCAGCAGCCAGACAGGGCAGGGGACTGAAGCTTTCTTT.

In this sample, this clone turned up a few times. This chain links TRBV9 with TRBJ1-1; TRBD1 aligns across 7 bases. V shed 3 bases, J shed 4 bases, and the junction held 3 bases outside the gene matches. The CDR3 consists of 13 residues. Germline V gene sequence: CDR1 SGDLS, CDR2 YYNGEE. The CDR3: CASSAQGSTEAFF. In DNA, the CDR3 is TGTGCCAGCAGCGCACAGGGGAGCACTGAAGCTTTCTTT.

This clone has only a few counts. The chain couples TRBV7-9 to TRBJ2-5, with a tentative D call TRBD2 (6 bases). Looked up from germline, CDR1 is SEHNR and CDR2 is FQNEAQ (reference sequence). V lost 4 bases and J 5 bases, leaving 14 bases between the germline ends. This CDR3 contains 14 residues. In DNA, the CDR3 is TGTGCCAGCAGCTGGGACTCGTCGGAGGAGACCCAGTACTTC. Amino acid sequence: CASSWDSSEETQYF.

The J gene is TRBJ1-2, the V gene TRBV5-1; a possible D gene is TRBD1 (6 bases). Between the trimmed V and J ends, which lost 5 bases and 6 bases, there was a span of 14 bases. CDR3 length: 13 amino acids. CDR1 SGHRS and CDR2 YFSETQ come from the germline V gene. This CDR3 reads CASRARQDHGYTF. The CDR3, as DNA: TGCGCCAGCAGGGCCCGACAGGATCATGGCTACACCTTC.

Only one count was recorded for this clone. The V call is TRBV7-2, the J call TRBJ1-2; D is perhaps TRBD1 (5 bases). This CDR3 is built from 16 residues. V dropped 7 bases and J dropped 0 bases, with 18 bases sitting between them. CDR1 is SGHTA, CDR2 FQGNSA, per germline. The CDR3 region has the DNA TGTGCCAGCACCCTCCGGGGGACCTTAGCTAACTATGGCTACACCTTC. Translation: CASTLRGTLANYGYTF.

This clone has a handful of counts. The genes are TRBV27 and TRBJ1-1; perhaps TRBD1 as D (6 bases). Germline V gives CDR1 MNHEY, CDR2 SMNVEV (reference sequence). Trimming shortened V by 0 bases and J by 4 bases, and 12 bases separated the two germline ends. This CDR3 contains 15 residues. The chain's CDR3 is CASSLSGPQGTEAFF. CDR3 DNA: TGTGCCAGCAGTTTATCAGGTCCACAGGGCACTGAAGCTTTCTTT.

This clone was picked up a small number of times. The rearrangement joins TRBV6-6 to TRBJ1-4; 9 bases line up with TRBD1. Per germline, CDR1 MNHNY and CDR2 SVGAGI (reference sequence). The CDR3 consists of 13 residues. V was clipped by 6 bases and J by 7 bases; unmatched bases: 3. The CDR3 sequence is CASRTGGFEKLFF. For the CDR3, the DNA is TGTGCCAGCAGGACAGGGGGTTTTGAAAAACTGTTTTTT.

The chain is built from TRBV9 and TRBJ2-5; D gene uncertain. The CDR3 totals 13 residues. V was pared by 0 bases and J by 1 base, with 4 bases between. Per germline, CDR1 SGDLS and CDR2 YYNGEE. In nucleotides, the CDR3 is TGTGCCAGCAGCGTAGGACTCCAAGAGACCCAGTACTTC. Protein sequence: CASSVGLQETQYF.

The table lists this clone with a few counts. V gene TRBV15 combines with J gene TRBJ2-7; tentatively, D is TRBD2 (5 bases). V lost 3 bases to trimming and J lost 2 bases, with 14 bases between them. The CDR3 covers 15 residues. CDR1 is LNHNV, CDR2 YYDKDF, per germline (reference sequence). The CDR3: CATSSPNRGPYEQYF. CDR3 coding DNA: TGTGCCACCAGCAGTCCCAATCGAGGGCCCTACGAGCAGTACTTC.

This clone was picked up a small number of times. The chain joins TRBV6-4 to TRBJ2-1; 13 bases map to TRBD2. V lost 6 bases to trimming and J lost 4 bases; unmatched junction nucleotides: 6. The CDR3 has 16 amino acids. In germline, CDR1 is MRHNA, CDR2 SNTAGT. CDR3 protein: CASSAQGLAGYNEQFF. The CDR3 DNA reads as TGTGCCAGCAGCGCCCAGGGACTAGCGGGGTACAATGAGCAGTTCTTC.